The source of this T cell receptor (beta chain) is a study of T cells in Graves' hyperthyroidism and ophthalmopathy. The overall study: Staff took peripheral blood when the initial diagnosis was made, before any treatment began. General study results and limits: Peripheral blood also featured most of the thyroid clonotypes expanded above 0.001.

It was less than 13 ml of fresh peripheral blood that supplied the PBMCs. What was amplified from RNA transcripts were TCR beta CDR3 regions. The primer set for the first-round RT-PCR of the TCR CDR3 was HTBI. Via MiXCR, TCRdb re-called the multiplex PCR reads, giving one row per CDR3 protein. This table has 530,000 or so distinct CDR3 sequences, about a sixth appearing once. In this sample, this clonotype turned up many times. The antigen remains undetermined. The CDR3 covers 13 residues. CDR1 is SGHAT and CDR2 is FQNNGV in the germline V gene. V gave up 5 bases and J gave up 2 bases, with 10 bases separating them.

This TCR was recovered from a woman aged 18-29 years with Graves' ophthalmopathy. Sequenced sample: blood. The V and J genes are TRBV11-2 and TRBJ2-7; D is undetermined. The DNA of the CDR3 is TGTGCCAGCAGCGTAGGGAACACCTACGAGCAGTACTTC. It codes for CASSVGNTYEQYF. Based on the CDR3 plus reference TRBV11-2 and TRBJ2-7, the full variable domain is EAGVAQSPRYKIIEKRQSVAFWCNPISGHATLYWYQQILGQGPKLLIQFQNNGVVDDSQLPKDRFSAERLKGVDSTLKIQPAKLEDSAVYLCASSVGNTYEQYFGPGTRLTVT.